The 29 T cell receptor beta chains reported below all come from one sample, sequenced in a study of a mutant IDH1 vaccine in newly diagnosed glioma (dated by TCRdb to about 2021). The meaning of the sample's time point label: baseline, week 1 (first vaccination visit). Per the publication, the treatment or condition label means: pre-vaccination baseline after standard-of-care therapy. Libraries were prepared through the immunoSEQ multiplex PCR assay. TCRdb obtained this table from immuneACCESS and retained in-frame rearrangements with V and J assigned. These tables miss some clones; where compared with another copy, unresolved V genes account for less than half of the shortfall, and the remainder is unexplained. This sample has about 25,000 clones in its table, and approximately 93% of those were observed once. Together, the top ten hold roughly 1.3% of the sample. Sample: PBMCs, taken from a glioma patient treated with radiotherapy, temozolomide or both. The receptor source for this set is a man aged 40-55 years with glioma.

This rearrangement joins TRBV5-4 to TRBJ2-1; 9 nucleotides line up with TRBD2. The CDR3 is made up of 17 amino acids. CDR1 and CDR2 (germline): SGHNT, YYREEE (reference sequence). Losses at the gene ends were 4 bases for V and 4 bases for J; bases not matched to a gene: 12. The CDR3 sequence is CASSRPAGGGAYNEQFF. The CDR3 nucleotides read TGTGCCAGCAGCCGGCCCGCAGGCGGGGGGGCTTACAATGAGCAGTTCTTC.

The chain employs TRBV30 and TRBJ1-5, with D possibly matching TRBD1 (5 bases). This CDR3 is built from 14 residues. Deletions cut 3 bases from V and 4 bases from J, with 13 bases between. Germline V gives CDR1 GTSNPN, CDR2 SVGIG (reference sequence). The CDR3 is CAWSPRQINQPQHF. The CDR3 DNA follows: TGTGCCTGGAGCCCAAGACAGATAAATCAGCCCCAGCATTTT.

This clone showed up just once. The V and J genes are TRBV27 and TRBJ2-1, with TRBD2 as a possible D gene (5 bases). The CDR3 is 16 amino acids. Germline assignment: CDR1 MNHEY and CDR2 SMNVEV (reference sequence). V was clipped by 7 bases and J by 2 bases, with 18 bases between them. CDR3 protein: CASTLGVPLTYNEQFF. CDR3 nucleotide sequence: TGTGCCAGCACCCTGGGAGTACCTCTAACCTACAATGAGCAGTTCTTC.

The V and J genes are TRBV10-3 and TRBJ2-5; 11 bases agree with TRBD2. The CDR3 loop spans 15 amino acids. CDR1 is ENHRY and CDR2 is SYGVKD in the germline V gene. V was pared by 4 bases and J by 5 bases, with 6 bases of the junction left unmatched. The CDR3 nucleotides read TGTGCCATCAGTGCCGTAGCGGGGGGGCAGGAGACCCAGTACTTC. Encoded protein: CAISAVAGGQETQYF.

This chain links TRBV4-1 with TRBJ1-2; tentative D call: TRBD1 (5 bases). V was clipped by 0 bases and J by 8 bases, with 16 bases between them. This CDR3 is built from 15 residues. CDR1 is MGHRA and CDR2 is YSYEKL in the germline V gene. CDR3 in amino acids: CASSQDGAGAGGYTF. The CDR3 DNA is TGCGCCAGCAGCCAAGATGGGGCGGGTGCTGGAGGCTACACCTTC.

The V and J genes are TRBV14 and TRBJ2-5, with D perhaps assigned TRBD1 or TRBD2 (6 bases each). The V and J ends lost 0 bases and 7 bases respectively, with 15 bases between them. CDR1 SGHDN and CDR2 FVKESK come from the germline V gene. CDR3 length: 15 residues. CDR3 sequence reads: CASSQEGGHLGTQYF. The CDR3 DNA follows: TGTGCCAGCAGCCAAGAAGGGGGGCACCTTGGGACCCAGTACTTC.

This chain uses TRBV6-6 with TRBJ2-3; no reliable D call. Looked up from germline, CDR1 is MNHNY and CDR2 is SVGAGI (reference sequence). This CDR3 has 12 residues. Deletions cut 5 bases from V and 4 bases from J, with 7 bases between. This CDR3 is CASSMISDTQYF. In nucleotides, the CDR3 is TGTGCCAGCAGTATGATATCAGATACGCAGTATTTT.

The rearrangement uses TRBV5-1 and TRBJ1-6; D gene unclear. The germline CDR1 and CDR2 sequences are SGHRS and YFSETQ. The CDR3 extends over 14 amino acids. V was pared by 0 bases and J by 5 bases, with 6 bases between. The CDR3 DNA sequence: TGCGCCAGCAGCTTGGAAGATAATAATTCACCCCTCCACTTT. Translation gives CASSLEDNNSPLHF.

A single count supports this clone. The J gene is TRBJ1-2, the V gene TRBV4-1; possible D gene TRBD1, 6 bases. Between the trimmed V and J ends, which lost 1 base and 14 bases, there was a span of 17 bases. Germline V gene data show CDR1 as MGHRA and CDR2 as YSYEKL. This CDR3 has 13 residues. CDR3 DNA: TGCGCCAGCAGCCAAGTCTCAGGGGAGGATCGAACCTTC. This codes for CASSQVSGEDRTF.

The CDR3 DNA sequence: TGTGCCAGCAGCGATGACAGGGGCCCCGGAGTGGCTGAAGCTTTCTTT. Protein: CASSDDRGPGVAEAFF. The rearrangement joins TRBV7-9 to TRBJ1-1; 8 nucleotides agree with TRBD1. Trimming cost V 5 bases and J 6 bases; bases outside gene matches: 14. The CDR3 is made up of 16 amino acids. Germline CDR1 and CDR2: SEHNR and FQNEAQ (reference sequence). Complete variable domain (other parts from reference TRBV7-9 and TRBJ1-1): DTGVSQNPRHKITKRGQNVTFRCDPISEHNRLYWYRQTLGQGPEFLTYFQNEAQLEKSRLLSDRFSAERPKGSFSTLEIQRTEQGDSAMYLCASSDDRGPGVAEAFFGQGTRLTVV.

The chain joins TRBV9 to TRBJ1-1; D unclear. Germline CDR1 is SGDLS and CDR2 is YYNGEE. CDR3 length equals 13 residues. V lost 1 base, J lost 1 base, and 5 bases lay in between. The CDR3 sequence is CASSVRANTEAFF. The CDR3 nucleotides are TGTGCCAGCAGCGTACGAGCGAACACTGAAGCTTTCTTT.

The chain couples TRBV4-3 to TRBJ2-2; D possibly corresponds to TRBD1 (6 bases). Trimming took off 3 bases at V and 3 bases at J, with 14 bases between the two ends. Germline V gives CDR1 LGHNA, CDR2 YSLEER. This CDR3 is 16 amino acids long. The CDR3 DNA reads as TGCGCCAGCAGCCACAAACAGGGTTACGACACCGGGGAGCTGTTTTTT. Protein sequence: CASSHKQGYDTGELFF.

This chain's CDR3 is CASSLGGNTDTQYF. The CDR3 DNA reads as TGCGCCAGCAGCTTGGGGGGAAACACAGATACGCAGTATTTT. The chain links TRBV5-1 to TRBJ2-3; no definite D call. Per germline, CDR1 SGHRS and CDR2 YFSETQ. The CDR3 covers 14 residues. Trimming cost V 0 bases and J 2 bases, with 7 bases left between them.

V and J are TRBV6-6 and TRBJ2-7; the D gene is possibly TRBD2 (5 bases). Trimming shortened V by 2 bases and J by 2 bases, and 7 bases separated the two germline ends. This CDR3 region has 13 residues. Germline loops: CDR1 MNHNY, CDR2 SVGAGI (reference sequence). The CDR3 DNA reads TGTGCCAGCAGTTACGAGGGTGCCTACGAGCAGTACTTC. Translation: CASSYEGAYEQYF.

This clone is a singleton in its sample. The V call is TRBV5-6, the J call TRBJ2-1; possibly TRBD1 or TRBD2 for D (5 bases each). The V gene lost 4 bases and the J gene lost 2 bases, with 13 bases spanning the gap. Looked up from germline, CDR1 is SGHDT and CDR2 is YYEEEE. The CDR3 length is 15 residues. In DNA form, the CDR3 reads TGTGCCAGCAGCGGGGACCACCTCACCTACAATGAGCAGTTCTTC. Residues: CASSGDHLTYNEQFF.

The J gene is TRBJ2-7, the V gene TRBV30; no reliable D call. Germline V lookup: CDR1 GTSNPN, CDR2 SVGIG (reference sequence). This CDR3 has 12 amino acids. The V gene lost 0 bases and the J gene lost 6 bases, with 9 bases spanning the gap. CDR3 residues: CAWSVGSLEQYF. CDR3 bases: TGTGCCTGGAGTGTGGGTTCTCTCGAGCAGTACTTC.

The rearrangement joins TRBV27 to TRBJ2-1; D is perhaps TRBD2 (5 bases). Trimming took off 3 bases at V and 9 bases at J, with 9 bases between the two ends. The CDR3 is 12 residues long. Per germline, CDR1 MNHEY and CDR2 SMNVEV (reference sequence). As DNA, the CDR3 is TGTGCCAGCAGTTTCAGCGGAAGTGAGCAGTTCTTC. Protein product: CASSFSGSEQFF.

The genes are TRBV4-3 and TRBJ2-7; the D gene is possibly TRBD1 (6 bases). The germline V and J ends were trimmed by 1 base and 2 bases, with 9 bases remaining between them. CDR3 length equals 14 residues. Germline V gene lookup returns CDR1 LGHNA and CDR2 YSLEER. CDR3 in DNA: TGCGCCAGCAGCCAAGGGGACACCACCTACGAGCAGTACTTC. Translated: CASSQGDTTYEQYF.

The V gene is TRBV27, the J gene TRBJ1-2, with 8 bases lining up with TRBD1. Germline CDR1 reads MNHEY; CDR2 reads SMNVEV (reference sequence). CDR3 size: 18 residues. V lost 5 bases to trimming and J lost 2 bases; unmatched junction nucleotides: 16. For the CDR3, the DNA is TGTGCCAGCAGTCCGGGGAAGACCGGACAGGGTAGGAACTATGGCTACACCTTC. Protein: CASSPGKTGQGRNYGYTF.

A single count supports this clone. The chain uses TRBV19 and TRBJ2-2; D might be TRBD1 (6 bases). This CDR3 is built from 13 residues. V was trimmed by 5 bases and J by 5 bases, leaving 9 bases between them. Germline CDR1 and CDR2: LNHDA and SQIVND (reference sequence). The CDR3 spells CASSSTGTGELFF. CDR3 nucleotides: TGTGCCAGTAGTTCCACAGGGACCGGGGAGCTGTTTTTT. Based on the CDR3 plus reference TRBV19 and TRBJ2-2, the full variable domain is DGGITQSPKYLFRKEGQNVTLSCEQNLNHDAMYWYRQDPGQGLRLIYYSQIVNDFQKGDIAEGYSVSREKKESFPLTVTSAQKNPTAFYLCASSSTGTGELFFGEGSRLTVL.

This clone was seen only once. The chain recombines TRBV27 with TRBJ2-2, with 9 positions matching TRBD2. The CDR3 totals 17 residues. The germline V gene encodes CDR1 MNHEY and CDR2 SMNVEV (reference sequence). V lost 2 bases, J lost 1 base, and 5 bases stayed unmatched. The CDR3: CASSLPSGRKNTGELFF. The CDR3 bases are TGTGCCAGCAGTTTACCCAGCGGGAGGAAGAACACCGGGGAGCTGTTTTTT.

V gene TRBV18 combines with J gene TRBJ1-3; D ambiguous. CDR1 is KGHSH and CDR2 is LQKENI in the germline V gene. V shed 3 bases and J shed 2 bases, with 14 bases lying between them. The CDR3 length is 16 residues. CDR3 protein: CASSPRHLKAGNTIYF. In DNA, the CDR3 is TGTGCCAGCTCACCGAGGCACTTGAAGGCTGGAAACACCATATATTTT.

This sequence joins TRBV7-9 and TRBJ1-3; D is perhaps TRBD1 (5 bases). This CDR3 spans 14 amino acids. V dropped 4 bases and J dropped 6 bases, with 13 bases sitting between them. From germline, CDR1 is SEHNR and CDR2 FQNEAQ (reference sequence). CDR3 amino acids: CASSSGTAENTIYF. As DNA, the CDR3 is TGTGCCAGCAGCTCCGGGACGGCGGAAAACACCATATATTTT.

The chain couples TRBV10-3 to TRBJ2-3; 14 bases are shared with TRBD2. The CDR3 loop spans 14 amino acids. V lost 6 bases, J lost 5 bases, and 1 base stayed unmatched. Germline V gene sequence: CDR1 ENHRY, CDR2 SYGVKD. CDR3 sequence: CAISGTSGGDTQYF. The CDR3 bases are TGTGCCATCAGCGGGACTAGCGGGGGAGATACGCAGTATTTT.

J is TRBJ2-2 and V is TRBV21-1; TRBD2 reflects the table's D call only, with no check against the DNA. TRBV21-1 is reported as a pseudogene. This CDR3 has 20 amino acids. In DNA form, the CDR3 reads TGTGCCAGCAGCCCGTGGGGACTAGCGGGGGGGCCGTCTAACACCGGGGAGCTGTTTTTT. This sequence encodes CASSPWGLAGGPSNTGELFF.

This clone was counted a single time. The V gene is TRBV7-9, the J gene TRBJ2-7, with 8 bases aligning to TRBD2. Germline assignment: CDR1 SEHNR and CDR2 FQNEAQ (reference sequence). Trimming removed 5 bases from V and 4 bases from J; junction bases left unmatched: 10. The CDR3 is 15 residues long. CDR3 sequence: CASSKPSGSTYEQYF. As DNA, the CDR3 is TGTGCCAGCAGCAAACCCAGCGGGAGCACGTACGAGCAGTACTTC.

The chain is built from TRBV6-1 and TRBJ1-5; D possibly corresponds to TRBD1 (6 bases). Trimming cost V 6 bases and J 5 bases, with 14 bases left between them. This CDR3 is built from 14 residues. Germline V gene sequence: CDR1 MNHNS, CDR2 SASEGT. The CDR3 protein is CASRDSWFDQPQHF. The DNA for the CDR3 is TGTGCCAGCAGGGACAGCTGGTTTGATCAGCCCCAGCATTTT.

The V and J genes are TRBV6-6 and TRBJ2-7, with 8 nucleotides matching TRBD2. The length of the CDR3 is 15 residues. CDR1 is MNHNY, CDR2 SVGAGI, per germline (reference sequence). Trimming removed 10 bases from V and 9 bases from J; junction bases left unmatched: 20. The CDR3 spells CAISGGRPAGGLQYF. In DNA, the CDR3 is TGTGCCATATCGGGGGGGCGCCCGGCAGGCGGGCTGCAGTACTTC.

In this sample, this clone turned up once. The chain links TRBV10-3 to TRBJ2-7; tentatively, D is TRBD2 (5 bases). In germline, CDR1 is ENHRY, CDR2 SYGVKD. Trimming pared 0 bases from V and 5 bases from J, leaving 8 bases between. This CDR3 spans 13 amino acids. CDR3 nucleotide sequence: TGTGCCATCAGTGAGTCTATCGGGAACGAGCAGTACTTC. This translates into CAISESIGNEQYF.